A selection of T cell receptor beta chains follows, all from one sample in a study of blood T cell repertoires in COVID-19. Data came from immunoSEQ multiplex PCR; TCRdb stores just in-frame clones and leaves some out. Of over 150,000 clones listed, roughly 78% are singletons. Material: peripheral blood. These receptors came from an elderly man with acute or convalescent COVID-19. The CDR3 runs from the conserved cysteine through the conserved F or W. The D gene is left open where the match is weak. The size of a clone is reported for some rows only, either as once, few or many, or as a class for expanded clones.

cdr3_aa: CASSGNRAGANVLTF
cdr3_nt: TGCGCCAGCAGCGGCAACAGGGCTGGGGCCAACGTCCTGACTTTC
d_call: .
clone_size: .
cdr3_length: 15
j_call: TRBJ2-6
v_call: TRBV5-1

cdr3_aa: CASSLGIIGGARNEQFF
cdr3_nt: TGTGCCAGCAGCTTAGGAATAATCGGGGGTGCGAGGAATGAGCAGTTCTTC
d_call: .
clone_size: .
cdr3_length: 17
j_call: TRBJ2-1
v_call: TRBV11-2

cdr3_aa: CASSPGTSGGASEQFF
cdr3_nt: TGTGCCAGCTCACCGGGGACTAGCGGGGGGGCGAGTGAGCAGTTCTTC
d_call: TRBD2
clone_size: .
cdr3_length: 16
j_call: TRBJ2-1
v_call: TRBV18

cdr3_aa: CASGGTSGLIDTQYF
cdr3_nt: TGTGCCAGCGGGGGGACTAGCGGGTTGATAGATACGCAGTATTTT
d_call: TRBD2
clone_size: .
cdr3_length: 15
j_call: TRBJ2-3
v_call: TRBV2

cdr3_aa: CAIRGRDIDNEQFF
cdr3_nt: TGTGCCATCAGGGGGCGGGATATTGACAATGAGCAGTTCTTC
d_call: .
clone_size: .
cdr3_length: 14
j_call: TRBJ2-1
v_call: TRBV10-3

cdr3_aa: CAYNRDSPYEQYF
cdr3_nt: TGTGCCTATAACCGGGACAGTCCCTACGAGCAGTACTTC
d_call: TRBD1
clone_size: .
cdr3_length: 13
j_call: TRBJ2-7
v_call: TRBV30

cdr3_aa: CASSENRGSGYTF
cdr3_nt: TGTGCCAGCAGTGAAAACAGGGGCAGCGGCTACACCTTC
d_call: TRBD1
clone_size: .
cdr3_length: 13
j_call: TRBJ1-2
v_call: TRBV6-1

cdr3_aa: CASSPQRSGLETQYF
cdr3_nt: TGTGCCAGCAGTCCCCAAAGGTCAGGTTTAGAGACCCAGTACTTC
d_call: .
clone_size: .
cdr3_length: 15
j_call: TRBJ2-5
v_call: TRBV3-1/TRBV3-2

cdr3_aa: CASSRQGVIQETQYF
cdr3_nt: TGTGCCAGTAGTCGACAGGGTGTGATACAAGAGACCCAGTACTTC
d_call: TRBD1
clone_size: .
cdr3_length: 15
j_call: TRBJ2-5
v_call: TRBV19

cdr3_aa: CASNGGVLRAQPQHF
cdr3_nt: TGTGCCAGTAACGGCGGAGTGTTGAGGGCACAGCCCCAGCATTTT
d_call: .
clone_size: .
cdr3_length: 15
j_call: TRBJ1-5
v_call: TRBV19

cdr3_aa: CASNGHSSYNSPLHF
cdr3_nt: TGTGCCAGCAATGGTCATAGCTCCTATAATTCACCCCTCCACTTT
d_call: .
clone_size: .
cdr3_length: 15
j_call: TRBJ1-6
v_call: TRBV2

cdr3_aa: CASSADSRNTIYF
cdr3_nt: TGTGCCAGCAGTGCCGACAGCCGAAACACCATATATTTT
d_call: .
clone_size: .
cdr3_length: 13
j_call: TRBJ1-3
v_call: TRBV2

cdr3_aa: CASGDFSGANVLTF
cdr3_nt: TGTGCCAGTGGAGATTTCTCTGGGGCCAACGTCCTGACTTTC
d_call: .
clone_size: .
cdr3_length: 14
j_call: TRBJ2-6
v_call: TRBV19

cdr3_aa: CASSPGTGRMNTEAFF
cdr3_nt: TGTGCCAGCTCACCCGGGACAGGGAGGATGAACACTGAAGCTTTCTTT
d_call: TRBD1
clone_size: once
cdr3_length: 16
j_call: TRBJ1-1
v_call: TRBV18

cdr3_aa: CASGQGTFPQHF
cdr3_nt: TGTGCCAGCGGTCAGGGGACGTTTCCCCAGCATTTT
d_call: .
clone_size: .
cdr3_length: 12
j_call: TRBJ1-5
v_call: TRBV25-1

cdr3_aa: CASTGDWDTGELFF
cdr3_nt: TGTGCCAGCACAGGGGATTGGGACACCGGGGAGCTGTTTTTT
d_call: TRBD1
clone_size: .
cdr3_length: 14
j_call: TRBJ2-2
v_call: TRBV19

cdr3_aa: CASSYSGTGQETQYF
cdr3_nt: TGTGCCAGCAGTTACTCCGGGACAGGTCAAGAGACCCAGTACTTC
d_call: TRBD1
clone_size: .
cdr3_length: 15
j_call: TRBJ2-5
v_call: TRBV6-2/TRBV6-3

cdr3_aa: CASSWDGQMSTDTQYF
cdr3_nt: TGTGCCAGCAGCTGGGATGGACAGATGAGCACAGATACGCAGTATTTT
d_call: .
clone_size: .
cdr3_length: 16
j_call: TRBJ2-3
v_call: TRBV5-4

cdr3_aa: CASSVSGVNEKLFF
cdr3_nt: TGCGCCAGCAGCGTATCAGGGGTTAATGAAAAACTGTTTTTT
d_call: .
clone_size: .
cdr3_length: 14
j_call: TRBJ1-4
v_call: TRBV5-1

cdr3_aa: CASSKGQGGTEAFF
cdr3_nt: TGTGCCAGCAGCAAAGGACAGGGTGGCACTGAAGCTTTCTTT
d_call: TRBD1
clone_size: .
cdr3_length: 14
j_call: TRBJ1-1
v_call: TRBV9

cdr3_aa: CAIRRTENTEAFF
cdr3_nt: TGTGCCATCAGAAGGACTGAGAACACTGAAGCTTTCTTT
d_call: .
clone_size: few
cdr3_length: 13
j_call: TRBJ1-1
v_call: TRBV10-3

cdr3_aa: CASSTGLIRRETQYF
cdr3_nt: TGCGCCAGCAGCACCGGACTCATTAGGCGAGAGACCCAGTACTTC
d_call: .
clone_size: .
cdr3_length: 15
j_call: TRBJ2-5
v_call: TRBV5-1

cdr3_aa: CSADRGEETQYF
cdr3_nt: TGCAGCGCAGACAGGGGCGAGGAGACCCAGTACTTC
d_call: TRBD1
clone_size: .
cdr3_length: 12
j_call: TRBJ2-5
v_call: TRBV29-1

cdr3_aa: CATGGTGSYNEQFF
cdr3_nt: TGTGCCACCGGAGGGACAGGGAGTTACAATGAGCAGTTCTTC
d_call: TRBD1
clone_size: .
cdr3_length: 14
j_call: TRBJ2-1
v_call: TRBV24-1

cdr3_aa: CASSLTGENEKLFF
cdr3_nt: TGCGCCAGCAGCTTGACAGGGGAAAATGAAAAACTGTTTTTT
d_call: TRBD1
clone_size: .
cdr3_length: 14
j_call: TRBJ1-4
v_call: TRBV5-1

cdr3_aa: CASSRGEGSNYNEQFF
cdr3_nt: TGTGCCAGCAGCCGGGGAGAGGGAAGCAACTACAATGAGCAGTTCTTC
d_call: .
clone_size: .
cdr3_length: 16
j_call: TRBJ2-1
v_call: TRBV11-3

cdr3_aa: CASQTDLAKNIQYF
cdr3_nt: TGTGCCAGCCAGACAGACTTAGCCAAAAACATTCAGTACTTC
d_call: .
clone_size: .
cdr3_length: 14
j_call: TRBJ2-4
v_call: TRBV2

cdr3_aa: CASSSLAGGQADTQYF
cdr3_nt: TGTGCCAGTAGCTCACTAGCGGGGGGGCAGGCAGATACGCAGTATTTT
d_call: TRBD2
clone_size: .
cdr3_length: 16
j_call: TRBJ2-3
v_call: TRBV19

cdr3_aa: CASSFGDRGGKTQYF
cdr3_nt: TGTGCCAGCAGCTTTGGGGACAGGGGTGGTAAGACCCAGTACTTC
d_call: TRBD1
clone_size: .
cdr3_length: 15
j_call: TRBJ2-5
v_call: TRBV5-8

cdr3_aa: CASSPLGIGATLINQPQHF
cdr3_nt: TGTGCCAGCAGTCCCCTAGGGATAGGGGCGACCCTAATCAATCAGCCCCAGCATTTT
d_call: .
clone_size: .
cdr3_length: 19
j_call: TRBJ1-5
v_call: TRBV27

cdr3_aa: CSASTQYSNQPQHF
cdr3_nt: TGCAGTGCTAGTACGCAGTATAGCAATCAGCCCCAGCATTTT
d_call: .
clone_size: .
cdr3_length: 14
j_call: TRBJ1-5
v_call: TRBV20-1

cdr3_aa: CASSAFTSGGLSPAPQETQYF
cdr3_nt: TGTGCCAGTAGTGCATTTACTAGCGGGGGGTTGTCCCCGGCCCCACAAGAGACCCAGTACTTC
d_call: TRBD2
clone_size: once
cdr3_length: 21
j_call: TRBJ2-5
v_call: TRBV19

cdr3_aa: CASSPGTTKITDTQYF
cdr3_nt: TGTGCCAGCAGTCCCGGGACTACCAAAATAACAGATACGCAGTATTTT
d_call: TRBD2
clone_size: .
cdr3_length: 16
j_call: TRBJ2-3
v_call: TRBV6-2/TRBV6-3

cdr3_aa: CASSLAGANYGYTF
cdr3_nt: TGCGCCAGCAGCTTGGCCGGGGCTAACTATGGCTACACCTTC
d_call: .
clone_size: .
cdr3_length: 14
j_call: TRBJ1-2
v_call: TRBV5-1

cdr3_aa: CASSQRASDNPNEQFF
cdr3_nt: TGTGCCAGCAGCCAGAGGGCTAGCGACAACCCCAATGAGCAGTTCTTC
d_call: .
clone_size: .
cdr3_length: 16
j_call: TRBJ2-1
v_call: TRBV13

cdr3_aa: CSARDRGVGQPQHF
cdr3_nt: TGCAGCGCTAGGGACAGGGGGGTTGGTCAGCCCCAGCATTTT
d_call: TRBD1
clone_size: .
cdr3_length: 14
j_call: TRBJ1-5
v_call: TRBV29-1

cdr3_aa: CASSLGGLADTQYF
cdr3_nt: TGCGCCAGCAGCTTGGGGGGCCTGGCAGATACGCAGTATTTT
d_call: .
clone_size: once
cdr3_length: 14
j_call: TRBJ2-3
v_call: TRBV5-1

cdr3_aa: CASRTGGRIGANVLTF
cdr3_nt: TGTGCCAGCAGGACGGGGGGACGAATCGGGGCCAACGTCCTGACTTTC
d_call: TRBD2
clone_size: once
cdr3_length: 16
j_call: TRBJ2-6
v_call: TRBV28

cdr3_aa: CASSFGQGAGDEQFF
cdr3_nt: TGTGCCAGCAGCTTTGGACAGGGGGCCGGAGATGAGCAGTTCTTC
d_call: TRBD1
clone_size: once
cdr3_length: 15
j_call: TRBJ2-1
v_call: TRBV11-3

cdr3_aa: CASSPPAQGTRSGANVLTF
cdr3_nt: TGTGCCAGCTCCCCGCCAGCTCAGGGTACCCGCTCTGGGGCCAACGTCCTGACTTTC
d_call: .
clone_size: .
cdr3_length: 19
j_call: TRBJ2-6
v_call: TRBV19

cdr3_aa: CASSEILAGGYNEQFF
cdr3_nt: TGTGCCAGCAGTGAAATACTAGCGGGGGGGTACAATGAGCAGTTCTTC
d_call: TRBD2
clone_size: .
cdr3_length: 16
j_call: TRBJ2-1
v_call: TRBV6-1

cdr3_aa: CASSTTGGAVSAFF
cdr3_nt: TGTGCCAGCAGTACGACAGGGGGCGCCGTTTCAGCTTTCTTT
d_call: TRBD1
clone_size: .
cdr3_length: 14
j_call: TRBJ1-1
v_call: TRBV28